This T cell receptor beta chain came from a study of identical twins. TCRdb reprocessed the 5' RACE reads with MiXCR, giving one entry per CDR3 protein. The sample records hundreds of thousands of distinct CDR3 sequences, about 12% being singletons. Broader study findings: Cord blood beta clonotypes present at high abundance carried fewer insertions; no such pattern appeared in memory repertoires. Monozygotic twin pairs showed more out-of-frame TCR alpha sharing than models estimated. The authors drew conclusions from cross-sectional statistical analysis rather than following the same donors.

There are 13 residues in the CDR3. V lost 3 bases and J 4 bases, leaving 10 bases between the germline ends. CDR1 is SGHVS, CDR2 FNYEAQ, per germline. Worth noting for this clonotype: Its specificity is not known.

This sample also belongs to another study, concerning yellow fever vaccine responses in identical twins.

The sequencing input was CD8+ T cells sorted from blood. This receptor was obtained from a woman aged 18-29 years in good health. This chain connects TRBV7-6 to TRBJ2-7, with a tentative D call TRBD2 (6 bases). DNA for the CDR3: TGTGCCAGCAGCTTCGGAGGGATGTACGAGCAGTACTTC. Encoded protein: CASSFGGMYEQYF.